Listed here are 2 T cell receptor beta chains from one sample, sequenced in a study of T cells in Graves' hyperthyroidism and ophthalmopathy. Regions amplified from RNA transcripts were the TCR beta CDR3 regions. With the HTBI primer set, the TCR CDR3 went through a first round of RT-PCR. MiXCR, run by TCRdb on the multiplex PCR reads, gives a single entry per CDR3 protein. The sample contains 300,000 to 400,000 distinct CDR3 sequences, 18% of which appear only once. Sequenced sample: blood. These receptors all come from a woman in her forties or fifties with Graves' hyperthyroidism.

J is TRBJ2-1 and V is TRBV15, with 12 bases matching TRBD2. Unmatched junction bases numbered 3, after V lost 4 bases and J lost 5 bases. The CDR3 is 15 residues long. From germline, CDR1 is LNHNV and CDR2 YYDKDF (reference sequence). The CDR3 loop is CATSNGLAGNNEQFF. The DNA of the CDR3 is TGTGCCACCAGCAACGGACTAGCGGGGAACAATGAGCAGTTCTTC.

The V call is TRBV5-6, the J call TRBJ2-3; 11 bases line up with TRBD1. CDR3 length: 17 residues. Germline CDR1 reads SGHDT; CDR2 reads YYEEEE. J was trimmed by 6 bases and V by 4 bases; bases with no gene match: 13. Here the CDR3 reads CASSQGTGGALPDTQYF. In nucleotides, the CDR3 is TGTGCCAGCAGCCAGGGGACAGGGGGTGCGTTACCTGATACGCAGTATTTT.